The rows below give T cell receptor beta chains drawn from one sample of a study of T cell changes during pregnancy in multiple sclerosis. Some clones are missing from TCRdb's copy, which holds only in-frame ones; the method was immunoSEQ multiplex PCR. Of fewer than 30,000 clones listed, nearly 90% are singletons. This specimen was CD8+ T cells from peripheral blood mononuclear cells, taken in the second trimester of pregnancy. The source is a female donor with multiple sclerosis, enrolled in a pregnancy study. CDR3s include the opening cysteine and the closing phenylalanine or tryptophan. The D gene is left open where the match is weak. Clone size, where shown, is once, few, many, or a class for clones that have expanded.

TGTGCCAGTAGTATTGGGGGGGAAAGCTACAATGAGCAGTTCTTC CASSIGGESYNEQFF TRBV19 TRBD2 NA TRBJ2-1
TGTGCCAGCAGCGTAGCATGGCGACTGCCCTATGGCTACACCTTC CASSVAWRLPYGYTF TRBV9 NA NA TRBJ1-2
TGTGCCAGCAGTTACCCCGGGACAGAGCAGTTCTTC CASSYPGTEQFF TRBV6-5 NA NA TRBJ2-1
TGTGCCAGCAGAGGACTAGCTAGTGAGCAGTTCTTC CASRGLASEQFF TRBV2 TRBD2 NA TRBJ2-1
TGTGCCAGCAGTTTCTTTAGCGGAGACAATGAGCAGTTCTTC CASSFFSGDNEQFF TRBV27 NA NA TRBJ2-1
TGTGCCAGCAGCGAGGGCCTCCCAGATACGCAGTATTTT CASSEGLPDTQYF TRBV5-4 NA NA TRBJ2-3
TGTGCCAGCAGTGAAAAGGGGACAGGGGGCTACGAGCAGTACTTC CASSEKGTGGYEQYF TRBV6-1 TRBD1 NA TRBJ2-7
TGTGCCAGCAGTTTAAACGGGGTCAGGGGCTACGAGCAGTACTTC CASSLNGVRGYEQYF TRBV27 NA NA TRBJ2-7
TGTGCCAGCAGTCCCAGGGGGAACACTGAAGCTTTCTTT CASSPRGNTEAFF TRBV28 NA NA TRBJ1-1
TGTGCCAGCAGTGAAGCCCACAGGGAGTCCTACAATGAGCAGTTCTTC CASSEAHRESYNEQFF TRBV2 NA NA TRBJ2-1
TGTGCCAGCAGCTACGGGAGTAGCAATCAGCCCCAGCATTTT CASSYGSSNQPQHF TRBV7-9 NA medium-sized TRBJ1-5
TGTGCCAGTAGCAGTTGGTGGGACAGGGGGCCGGAGACCCAGTACTTC CASSSWWDRGPETQYF TRBV19 TRBD1 NA TRBJ2-5
TGCGCCAGCAGCTTTCCTAGCAATACGAACGAGCAGTACTTC CASSFPSNTNEQYF TRBV5-1 NA NA TRBJ2-7
TGTGCCAGCAGCTTAACAAGCGGGAGCACAGATACGCAGTATTTT CASSLTSGSTDTQYF TRBV7-3 NA NA TRBJ2-3
TGTGCCAGCAGCCCCGACATAACCTACGAGCAGTACTTC CASSPDITYEQYF TRBV14 NA NA TRBJ2-7
TGTGCCAGTAGTATAATCCTCCCACAGGGGGCTAACTATGGCTACACCTTC CASSIILPQGANYGYTF TRBV19 TRBD1 NA TRBJ1-2
TGTGCCATCACCCGACTTATAGACGGGTGGTTCTATGGCTACACCTTC CAITRLIDGWFYGYTF TRBV10-3 NA NA TRBJ1-2
TGTGCCAGCGGGACAGGGGCCTACGAGCAGTACTTC CASGTGAYEQYF TRBV25-1 TRBD1 NA TRBJ2-7